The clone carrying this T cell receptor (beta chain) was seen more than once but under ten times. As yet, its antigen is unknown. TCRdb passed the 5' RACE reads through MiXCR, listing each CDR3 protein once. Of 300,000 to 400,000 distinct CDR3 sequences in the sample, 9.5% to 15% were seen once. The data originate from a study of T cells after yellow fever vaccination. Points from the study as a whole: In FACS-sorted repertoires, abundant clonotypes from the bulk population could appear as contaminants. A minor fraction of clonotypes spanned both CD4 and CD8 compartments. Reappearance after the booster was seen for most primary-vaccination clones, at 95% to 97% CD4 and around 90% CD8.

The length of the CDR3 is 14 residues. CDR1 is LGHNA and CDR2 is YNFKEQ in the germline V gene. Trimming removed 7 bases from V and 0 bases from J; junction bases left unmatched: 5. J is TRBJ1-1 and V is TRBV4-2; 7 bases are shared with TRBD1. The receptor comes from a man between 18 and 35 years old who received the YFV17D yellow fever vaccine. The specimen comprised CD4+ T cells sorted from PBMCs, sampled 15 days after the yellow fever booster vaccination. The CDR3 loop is CASKPGQMNTEAFF. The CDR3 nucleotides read TGTGCCAGCAAGCCGGGACAGATGAACACTGAAGCTTTCTTT.